This TCR beta chain was captured in a study of cytomegalovirus exposure and HLA in healthy donors. The assay was immunoSEQ multiplex PCR, and TCRdb's table has in-frame clones only and misses some. Found here are roughly 140,000 clones, around 87% of them singletons; the top ten hold approximately 10%. The sequence was collected from a man aged 18 to 29 in good health and CMV-seropositive. The specimen was PBMCs.

The CDR3 DNA reads as TGTGCCAGCAGCCCAGGGACAGGGTGGAGCTATGGCTACACCTTC. Translating gives CASSPGTGWSYGYTF. V and J are TRBV5-6 and TRBJ1-2, with 9 bases matching TRBD1. The J segment lost 4 bases and the V segment lost 4 bases, leaving 8 bases of the junction unmatched. CDR1 is SGHDT and CDR2 is YYEEEE in the germline V gene. The CDR3 length is 15 residues.